This TCR beta chain was profiled in a study of blood T cell repertoires in COVID-19. The cohort comprised adults aged about 18 to 90 years residing in some 24 US areas. In the case of this clone: The same CDR3 arises from other DNA sequences in this sample as well.

In the original analysis: Amplified reference gene primers provided the basis for estimating nucleated cell counts. The method was immunoSEQ multiplex PCR; TCRdb's version includes in-frame clones alone and lacks a portion of them. That table gives V, J and clone size, and the DNA gave D and trimming. The sample includes 350,000 to 450,000 clones, roughly 90% seen only once; the top ten take over 0.7%. This CDR3 is built from 11 residues. Germline loops: CDR1 DFQATT, CDR2 SNEGSKA (reference sequence). V lost 5 bases and J lost 4, with 9 bases in between. This receptor was obtained from a woman aged 40-49 years who had been exposed to COVID-19. Sequencing was performed on PBMCs or T cells enriched from blood (not recorded which). This chain connects TRBV20-1 to TRBJ2-7, with D possibly TRBD1 on 6 matching bases. The CDR3 protein is CSAATGYEQYF. The DNA for the CDR3 is TGCAGTGCTGCAACAGGGTACGAGCAGTACTTC.